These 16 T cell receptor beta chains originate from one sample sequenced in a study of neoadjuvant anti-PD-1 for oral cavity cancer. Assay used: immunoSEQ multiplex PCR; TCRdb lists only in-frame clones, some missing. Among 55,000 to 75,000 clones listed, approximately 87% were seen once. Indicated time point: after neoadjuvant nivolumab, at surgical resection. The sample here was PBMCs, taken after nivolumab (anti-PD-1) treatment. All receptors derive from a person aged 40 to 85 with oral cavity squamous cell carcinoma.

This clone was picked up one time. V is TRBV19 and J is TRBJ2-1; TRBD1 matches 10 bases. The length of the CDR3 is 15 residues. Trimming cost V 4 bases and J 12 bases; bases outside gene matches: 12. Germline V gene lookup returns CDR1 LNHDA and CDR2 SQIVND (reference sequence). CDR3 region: CASSTGQGHSRRQFF. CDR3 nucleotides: TGTGCCAGTAGTACGGGACAGGGGCACTCCCGGAGGCAGTTCTTC. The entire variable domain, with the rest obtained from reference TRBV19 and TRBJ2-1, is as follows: DGGITQSPKYLFRKEGQNVTLSCEQNLNHDAMYWYRQDPGQGLRLIYYSQIVNDFQKGDIAEGYSVSREKKESFPLTVTSAQKNPTAFYLCASSTGQGHSRRQFFGPGTRLTVL.

CDR3 in DNA: TGTGCCAGCAGCCAAGACGAGTCCAGGGGGCAGGTCGAGCAGTACTTC. Its translation: CASSQDESRGQVEQYF. The rearrangement links TRBV4-2 to TRBJ2-7, with 8 nucleotides matching TRBD1. The CDR3 has 16 residues. The V gene end was trimmed by 0 bases and the J gene end by 6 bases; junction bases not matched to a gene: 10. Germline-derived CDR1 and CDR2 are LGHNA and YNFKEQ.

The CDR3 DNA reads TGTGCCAGCAGTTCGTACCATAGGCAGAACACTGAAGCTTTCTTT. Translation gives CASSSYHRQNTEAFF. The V gene is TRBV5-8, the J gene TRBJ1-1, with no clear D. Germline V gene sequence: CDR1 SGHTS, CDR2 YDEGEE. This CDR3 comprises 15 residues. Trimming pared 5 bases from V and 1 base from J, leaving 15 bases between.

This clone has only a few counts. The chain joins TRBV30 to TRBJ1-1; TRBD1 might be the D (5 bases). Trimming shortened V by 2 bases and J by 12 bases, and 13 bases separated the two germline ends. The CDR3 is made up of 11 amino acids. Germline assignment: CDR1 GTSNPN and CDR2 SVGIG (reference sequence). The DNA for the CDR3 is TGTGCCTGGAGTTCCCCCAGGGTTACTTTCTTT. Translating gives CAWSSPRVTFF.

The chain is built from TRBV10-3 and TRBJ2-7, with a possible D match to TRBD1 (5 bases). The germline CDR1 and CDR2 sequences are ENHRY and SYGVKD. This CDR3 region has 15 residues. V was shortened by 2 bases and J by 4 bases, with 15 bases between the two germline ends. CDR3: CAISEPQGGVYEQYF. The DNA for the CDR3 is TGTGCCATCAGTGAGCCTCAGGGTGGAGTATACGAGCAGTACTTC.

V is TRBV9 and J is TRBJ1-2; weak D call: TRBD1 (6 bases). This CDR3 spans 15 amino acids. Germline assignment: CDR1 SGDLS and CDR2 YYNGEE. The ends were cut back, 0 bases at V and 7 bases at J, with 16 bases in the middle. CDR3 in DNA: TGTGCCAGCAGCGTAGCTACGAGAGGGGGAGGTGGCTACACCTTC. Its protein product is CASSVATRGGGGYTF.

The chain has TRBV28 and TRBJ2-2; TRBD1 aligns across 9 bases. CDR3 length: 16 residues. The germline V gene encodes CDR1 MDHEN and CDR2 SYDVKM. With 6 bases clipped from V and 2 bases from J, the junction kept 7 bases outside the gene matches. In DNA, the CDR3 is TGTGCCAGCAGAGAACCGGGACAGGGTAACACCGGGGAGCTGTTTTTT. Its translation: CASREPGQGNTGELFF.

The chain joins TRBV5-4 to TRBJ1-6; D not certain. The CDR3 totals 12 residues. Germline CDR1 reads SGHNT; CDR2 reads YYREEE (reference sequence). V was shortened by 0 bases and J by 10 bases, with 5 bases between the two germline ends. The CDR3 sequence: CASSLVSSPLHF. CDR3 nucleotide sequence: TGTGCCAGCAGCTTGGTCTCCTCACCCCTCCACTTT. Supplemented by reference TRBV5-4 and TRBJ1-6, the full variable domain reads ETGVTQSPTHLIKTRGQQVTLRCSSQSGHNTVSWYQQALGQGPQFIFQYYREEENGRGNFPPRFSGLQFPNYSSELNVNALELDDSALYLCASSLVSSPLHFGNGTRLTVT.

Here the CDR3 reads CASSIPLGGQHF. The CDR3 nucleotides read TGTGCCAGTAGTATCCCCCTAGGAGGACAGCATTTT. This rearrangement joins TRBV19 to TRBJ1-5; D unclear. V was shortened by 3 bases and J by 13 bases, with 13 bases between the two germline ends. Germline loops: CDR1 LNHDA, CDR2 SQIVND (reference sequence). This CDR3 is 12 amino acids long. The full variable domain, rest sourced from reference TRBV19 and TRBJ1-5, is DGGITQSPKYLFRKEGQNVTLSCEQNLNHDAMYWYRQDPGQGLRLIYYSQIVNDFQKGDIAEGYSVSREKKESFPLTVTSAQKNPTAFYLCASSIPLGGQHFGDGTRLSIL.

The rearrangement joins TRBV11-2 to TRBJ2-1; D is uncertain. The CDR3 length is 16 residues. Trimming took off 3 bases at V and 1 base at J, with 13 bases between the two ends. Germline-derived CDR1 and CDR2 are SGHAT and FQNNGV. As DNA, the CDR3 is TGTGCCAGCAGCTTCGGTAGATATCTTTCCTACAATGAGCAGTTCTTC. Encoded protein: CASSFGRYLSYNEQFF.

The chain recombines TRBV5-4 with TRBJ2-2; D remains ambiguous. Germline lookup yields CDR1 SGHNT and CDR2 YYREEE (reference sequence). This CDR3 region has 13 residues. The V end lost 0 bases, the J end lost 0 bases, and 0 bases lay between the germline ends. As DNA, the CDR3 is TGTGCCAGCAGCTTGGCGAACACCGGGGAGCTGTTTTTT. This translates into CASSLANTGELFF.

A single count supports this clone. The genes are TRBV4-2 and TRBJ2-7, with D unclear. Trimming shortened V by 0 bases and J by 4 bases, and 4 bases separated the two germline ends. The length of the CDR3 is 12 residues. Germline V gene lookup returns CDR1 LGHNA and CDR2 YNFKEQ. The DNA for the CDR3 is TGTGCCAGCAGCCAAGATGGGTACGAGCAGTACTTC. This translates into CASSQDGYEQYF.

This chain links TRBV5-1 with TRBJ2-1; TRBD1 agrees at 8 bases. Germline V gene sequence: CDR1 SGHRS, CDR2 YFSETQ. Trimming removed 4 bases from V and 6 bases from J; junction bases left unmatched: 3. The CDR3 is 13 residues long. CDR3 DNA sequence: TGCGCCAGCAGCCAGGACAGGGTCAATGAGCAGTTCTTC. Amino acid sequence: CASSQDRVNEQFF.

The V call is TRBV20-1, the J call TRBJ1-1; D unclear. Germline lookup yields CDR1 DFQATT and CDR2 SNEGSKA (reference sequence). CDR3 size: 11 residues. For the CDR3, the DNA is TGCCTAGGCAGGCCCAACACTGAAGCTTTCTTT. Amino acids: CLGRPNTEAFF.

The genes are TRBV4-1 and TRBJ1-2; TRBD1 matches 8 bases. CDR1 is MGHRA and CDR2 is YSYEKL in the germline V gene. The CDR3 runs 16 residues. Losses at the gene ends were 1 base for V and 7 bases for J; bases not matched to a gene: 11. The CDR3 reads CASSQGQGLFYRGYTF. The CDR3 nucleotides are TGCGCCAGCAGCCAAGGACAGGGGCTCTTCTATCGTGGCTACACCTTC.

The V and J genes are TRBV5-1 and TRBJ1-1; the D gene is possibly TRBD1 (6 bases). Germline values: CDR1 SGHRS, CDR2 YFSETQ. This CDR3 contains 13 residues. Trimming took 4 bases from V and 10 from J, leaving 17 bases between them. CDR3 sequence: CASSPDSGPGAFF. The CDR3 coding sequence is TGCGCCAGCAGCCCGGACAGTGGACCGGGAGCTTTCTTT.